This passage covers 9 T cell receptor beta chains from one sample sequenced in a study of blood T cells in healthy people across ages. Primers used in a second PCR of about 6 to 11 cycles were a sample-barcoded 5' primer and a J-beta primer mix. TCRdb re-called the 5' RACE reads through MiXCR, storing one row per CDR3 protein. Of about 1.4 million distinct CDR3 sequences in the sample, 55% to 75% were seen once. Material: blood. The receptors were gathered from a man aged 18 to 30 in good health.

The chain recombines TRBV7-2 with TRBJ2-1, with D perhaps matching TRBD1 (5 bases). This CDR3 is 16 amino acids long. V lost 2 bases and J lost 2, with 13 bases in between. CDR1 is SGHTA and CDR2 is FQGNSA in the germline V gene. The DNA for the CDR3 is TGTGCCAGCAGCTTACTGGCAGGGCTACCCTACAATGAGCAGTTCTTC. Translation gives CASSLLAGLPYNEQFF.

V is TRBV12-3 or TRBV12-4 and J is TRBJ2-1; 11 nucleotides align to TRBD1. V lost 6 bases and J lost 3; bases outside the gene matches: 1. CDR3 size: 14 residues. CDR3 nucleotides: TGTGCCAGCAGGGGACAGGGGGTCTACAATGAGCAGTTCTTC. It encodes CASRGQGVYNEQFF.

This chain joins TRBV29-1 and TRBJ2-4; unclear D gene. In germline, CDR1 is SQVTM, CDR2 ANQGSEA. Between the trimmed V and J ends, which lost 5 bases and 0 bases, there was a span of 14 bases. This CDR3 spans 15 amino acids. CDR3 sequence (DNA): TGCAGCGTTAAGGCTAGGCTGACAGCCAAAAACATTCAGTACTTC. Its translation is CSVKARLTAKNIQYF.

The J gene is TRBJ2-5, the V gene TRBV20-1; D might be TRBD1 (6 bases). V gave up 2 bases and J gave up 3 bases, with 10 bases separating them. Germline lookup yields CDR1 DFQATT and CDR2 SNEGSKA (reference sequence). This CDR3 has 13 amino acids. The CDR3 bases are TGCAGTGCTAGACCCCGACAGGAAGAGACCCAGTACTTC. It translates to CSARPRQEETQYF.

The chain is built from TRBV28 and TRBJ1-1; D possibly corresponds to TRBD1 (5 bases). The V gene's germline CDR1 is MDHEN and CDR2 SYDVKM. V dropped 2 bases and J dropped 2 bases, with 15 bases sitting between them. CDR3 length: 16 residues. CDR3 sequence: CASSLTYWGRNTEAFF. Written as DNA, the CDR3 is TGTGCCAGCAGTTTAACATACTGGGGCAGAAACACTGAAGCTTTCTTT.

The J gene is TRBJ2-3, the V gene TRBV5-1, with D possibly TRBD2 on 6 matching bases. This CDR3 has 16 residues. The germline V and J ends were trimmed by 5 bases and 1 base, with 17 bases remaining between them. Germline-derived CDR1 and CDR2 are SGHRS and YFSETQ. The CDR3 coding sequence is TGCGCCAGCAGTATGGAGGGAGTTGTGCGCACAGATACGCAGTATTTT. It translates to CASSMEGVVRTDTQYF. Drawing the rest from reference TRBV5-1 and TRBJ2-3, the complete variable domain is KAGVTQTPRYLIKTRGQQVTLSCSPISGHRSVSWYQQTPGQGLQFLFEYFSETQRNKGNFPGRFSGRQFSNSRSEMNVSTLELGDSALYLCASSMEGVVRTDTQYFGPGTRLTVL.

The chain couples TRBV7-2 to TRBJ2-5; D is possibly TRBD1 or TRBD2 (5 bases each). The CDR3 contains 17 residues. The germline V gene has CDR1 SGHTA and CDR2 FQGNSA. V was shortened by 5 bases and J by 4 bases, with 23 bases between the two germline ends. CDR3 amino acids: CASSPLGTVGVGETQYF. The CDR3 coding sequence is TGTGCCAGCAGCCCCCTCGGGACCGTCGGGGTGGGAGAGACCCAGTACTTC.

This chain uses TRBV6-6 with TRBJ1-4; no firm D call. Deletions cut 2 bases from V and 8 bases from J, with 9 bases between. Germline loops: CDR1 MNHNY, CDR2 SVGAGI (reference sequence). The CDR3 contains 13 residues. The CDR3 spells CASSYGEDEKLFF. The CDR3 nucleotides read TGTGCCAGCAGTTACGGAGAGGACGAAAAACTGTTTTTT.

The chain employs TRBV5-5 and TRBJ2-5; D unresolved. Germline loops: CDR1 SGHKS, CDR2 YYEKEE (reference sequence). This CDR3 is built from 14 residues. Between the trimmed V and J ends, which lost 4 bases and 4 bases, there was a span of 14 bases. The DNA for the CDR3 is TGTGCCAGCAGCCAGAGACCCGTCGGAGAGACCCAGTACTTC. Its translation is CASSQRPVGETQYF.